This entry is about one T cell receptor beta chain. The repertoire was sequenced with immunoSEQ multiplex PCR; TCRdb's copy has only in-frame clones and lacks some. The sample records tens of thousands of clones, 83% being singletons. This sample is part of a study of blood T cell repertoires in COVID-19. Per germline, CDR1 SGHRS and CDR2 YFSETQ. J lost 1 base, V lost 0 bases, and 9 bases had no gene match. The CDR3 runs to 18 residues. J is TRBJ2-3 and V is TRBV5-1; 9 nucleotides align to TRBD2. The source material was peripheral blood. This TCR came from a woman aged 55 to 70 with acute or convalescent COVID-19. In DNA form, the CDR3 reads TGCGCCAGCAGCTTGGGGGTTAGCGGGGGCCCCGGCACAGATACGCAGTATTTT. Its protein is CASSLGVSGGPGTDTQYF.